This T cell receptor (beta chain) appears in the sequencing data of a study of untreated major depressive disorder. Remarks on this clone: Its antigen is as yet unknown.

The protocol was immunoSEQ multiplex PCR, while the TCRdb copy is restricted to in-frame clones and leaves out a portion. In the table there are approximately 20,000 clones, about 90% of which are singletons. Overall study findings and caveats: CD4+ T cells from depressed patients used TRBV05-01 (Vbeta 5.1) more often than controls.

CDR1 is SGHRS and CDR2 is YFSETQ in the germline V gene. The CDR3 totals 16 residues. Trimming took off 0 bases at V and 0 bases at J, with 10 bases between the two ends. The chain joins TRBV5-1 to TRBJ2-4; no definite D call. The sample was CD4+ T cells from PBMCs. The sequence came from a woman between 25 and 40 years old in good health. The CDR3 DNA sequence: TGCGCCAGCAGCTTGGGCCAACCGCTAGCCAAAAACATTCAGTACTTC. Residues: CASSLGQPLAKNIQYF.